Presented here are 2 T cell receptor beta chains from one specimen sequenced in a study of cytomegalovirus exposure and HLA in healthy donors. PCR employed 60 Vbeta and 13 Jbeta primers. TCRdb's table, derived via immunoSEQ multiplex PCR, lists solely in-frame clones and lacks some. The sample yields tens of thousands of clones, around 40% seen once. The sequenced material came from PBMCs. All receptors derive from a woman between 50 and 59 years old in good health and CMV-seronegative.

The sample holds a few counts of this clone. The CDR3: CASNLGQLETQYF. The CDR3 coding sequence is TGTGCCAGCAACCTGGGACAGCTAGAGACCCAGTACTTC. The gene calls are TRBV2 and TRBJ2-5; the match to TRBD1 covers 7 bases. This CDR3 is built from 13 residues. Germline V lookup: CDR1 SNHLY, CDR2 FYNNEI. The V gene end was trimmed by 7 bases and the J gene end by 4 bases; junction bases not matched to a gene: 6.

V usage is TRBV11-3 and J usage is TRBJ2-7; 7 bases are shared with TRBD1. With 5 bases clipped from V and 2 bases from J, the junction kept 6 bases outside the gene matches. CDR1 is SGHNT, CDR2 YENEEA, per germline. The CDR3 runs to 14 residues. The CDR3 is CASSTWDSTYEQYF. The CDR3 DNA reads as TGTGCCAGCAGCACCTGGGACAGCACCTACGAGCAGTACTTC.